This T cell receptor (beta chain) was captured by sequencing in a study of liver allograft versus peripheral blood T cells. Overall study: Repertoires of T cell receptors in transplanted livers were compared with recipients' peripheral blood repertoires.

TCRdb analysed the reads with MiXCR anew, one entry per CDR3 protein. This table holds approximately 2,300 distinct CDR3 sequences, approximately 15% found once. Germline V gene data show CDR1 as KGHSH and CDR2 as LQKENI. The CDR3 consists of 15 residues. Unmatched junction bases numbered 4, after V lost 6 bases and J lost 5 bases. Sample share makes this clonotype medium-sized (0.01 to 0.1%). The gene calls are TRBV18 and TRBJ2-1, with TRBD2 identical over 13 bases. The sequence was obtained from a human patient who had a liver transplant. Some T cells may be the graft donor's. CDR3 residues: CASSTGTSGNNEQFF. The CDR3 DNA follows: TGTGCCAGCTCGACAGGGACTAGCGGGAACAATGAGCAGTTCTTC.